This paragraph covers one TCR beta chain sequence. These data belong to a study of blood T cell repertoires in COVID-19. Study context: Both acute and convalescent COVID-19 samples were obtained from the United States, Italy and Spain. Sources were T cells, B-cell-depleted T cells, or PBMCs; the material itself was cDNA or gDNA.

Original methodology: Researchers report that nucleated cell counts were estimated from reference gene primer amplification. Data came from immunoSEQ multiplex PCR; TCRdb stores just in-frame clones and leaves some out. The V and J calls and clone size are taken from that table; D and trimming were inferred from the DNA. This table has more than 110,000 clones, roughly 85% appearing once. Per germline, CDR1 SGHDN and CDR2 FVKESK. The V gene lost 4 bases and the J gene lost 3 bases, with 18 bases spanning the gap. The length of the CDR3 is 16 residues. The sequence was obtained from a man aged 60 to 69 with acute or convalescent COVID-19. The chain joins TRBV14 to TRBJ1-1; no definite D call. The sample consisted of peripheral blood. This chain's CDR3 is CASSPRSGRPYTEAFF. The CDR3 region has the DNA TGTGCCAGCAGCCCTCGAAGCGGGCGTCCTTACACTGAAGCTTTCTTT.